Listed below are T cell receptor beta chains from one sample, sequenced in a study of Graves' ophthalmopathy and Graves' hyperthyroidism. TCRdb passed the multiplex PCR reads through MiXCR, listing each CDR3 protein once. The repertoire holds roughly 500,000 distinct CDR3 sequences, 13% to 15% seen once, with more than 8.5% in the top ten. Sequencing input: blood. Receptors originate from a woman aged 30 to 39 with Graves' ophthalmopathy. CDR3s include the opening cysteine and the closing phenylalanine or tryptophan. Fields, in order: D gene, clone size, J gene, V gene, CDR3 protein, CDR3 DNA. D genes are given only for firm matches. Some rows mark clone size as missing; the rest say once, few, many or name a class of expanded clone.

>TRBD1|.|TRBJ2-7|TRBV9
CASSVDRGEQYF
TGTGCCAGCAGCGTAGACAGGGGGGAGCAGTACTTC
>.|few|TRBJ2-5|TRBV12-3/TRBV12-4
CASRPPGETQYF
TGTGCCAGCAGACCCCCCGGAGAGACCCAGTACTTC
>TRBD1|many|TRBJ1-5|TRBV20-1
CSAILGEGAGNQPQHF
TGCAGTGCTATACTGGGAGAGGGGGCGGGCAATCAGCCCCAGCATTTT
>.|.|TRBJ2-7|TRBV4-1
CASSQDQKARGIYEQYF
TGCGCCAGCAGCCAAGATCAGAAGGCCAGGGGCATCTACGAGCAGTACTTC
>TRBD1|many|TRBJ1-3|TRBV6-1
CASPTGAGNTIYF
TGTGCCAGTCCGACAGGGGCTGGAAACACCATATATTTT
>.|many|TRBJ1-2|TRBV12-3/TRBV12-4
CASSFPSRGLYGYTF
TGTGCCAGCAGTTTCCCATCTCGTGGTTTGTATGGCTACACCTTC
>.|.|TRBJ1-2|TRBV5-6
CASSFHLGGYTF
TGTGCCAGCAGCTTTCATTTAGGGGGCTACACCTTC
>.|.|TRBJ1-5|TRBV20-1
CSAATLGVDNQPQHF
TGCAGTGCTGCCACGTTGGGGGTTGACAATCAGCCCCAGCATTTT
>.|many|TRBJ1-2|TRBV11-2
CASSPLERGNYGYTF
TGTGCCAGCAGCCCGCTCGAGCGGGGGAACTATGGCTACACCTTC
>.|.|TRBJ2-7|TRBV18
CASSPPGGVGYEQYF
TGTGCCAGCTCACCACCCGGAGGGGTTGGCTACGAGCAGTACTTC
>.|many|TRBJ2-2|TRBV11-3
CASSPAGAKTGELFF
TGTGCCAGCAGTCCGGCAGGGGCTAAGACCGGGGAGCTGTTTTTT
>.|many|TRBJ1-1|TRBV6-1
CASSPRGGMNTEAFF
TGTGCCAGCAGTCCCCGGGGTGGGATGAACACTGAAGCTTTCTTT
>.|many|TRBJ2-7|TRBV19
CASSIGTSYWYEQYF
TGTGCCAGTAGTATAGGGACGTCCTACTGGTACGAGCAGTACTTC
>.|many|TRBJ1-5|TRBV11-2
CASSLVGSDQPQHF
TGTGCCAGCAGCTTAGTGGGCAGTGATCAGCCCCAGCATTTT
>.|many|TRBJ2-5|TRBV20-1
CSARDFLQETQYF
TGCAGTGCTAGAGATTTCCTCCAAGAGACCCAGTACTTC
>.|many|TRBJ1-6|TRBV12-5
CASHSQGQYNSPLHF
TGTGCTAGTCACTCTCAGGGTCAATATAATTCACCCCTCCACTTT
>.|many|TRBJ1-1|TRBV27
CASSAWTENTEAFF
TGTGCCAGCAGTGCATGGACAGAGAACACTGAAGCTTTCTTT
>.|many|TRBJ1-1|TRBV6-4
CASTHLGRKALGTEAFF
TGTGCCAGCACCCACTTAGGTCGTAAGGCACTGGGGACTGAAGCTTTCTTT
>.|many|TRBJ2-7|TRBV20-1
CSANGGARGLEQYF
TGCAGTGCTAATGGGGGGGCCCGAGGGCTCGAGCAGTACTTC
>TRBD1|many|TRBJ1-5|TRBV7-2
CASSFSGGSNQPQHF
TGTGCCAGCAGCTTTTCAGGGGGAAGCAATCAGCCCCAGCATTTT
>TRBD1|few|TRBJ2-7|TRBV9
CASSVWTGIYEQYF
TGTGCCAGCAGCGTATGGACAGGGATCTACGAGCAGTACTTC
>.|many|TRBJ2-2|TRBV19
CASRKEGIGGELFF
TGTGCCAGCAGAAAGGAGGGGATAGGCGGGGAGCTGTTTTTT
>.|many|TRBJ2-7|TRBV27
CASRKRYEQYF
TGTGCCAGCAGGAAGAGGTACGAGCAGTACTTC
>TRBD1|many|TRBJ1-5|TRBV6-4
CASNFSPGGGQPQHF
TGTGCCAGCAATTTCTCTCCAGGGGGCGGTCAGCCCCAGCATTTT
>TRBD1|many|TRBJ2-7|TRBV9
CASSVRTGESYEQYF
TGTGCCAGCAGCGTACGGACAGGGGAATCCTACGAGCAGTACTTC
>TRBD1|.|TRBJ1-5|TRBV3-1
CASSQEDRGNNQPQHF
TGTGCCAGCAGCCAAGAAGACAGGGGCAACAATCAGCCCCAGCATTTT
>TRBD2|.|TRBJ2-7|TRBV6-1
CASSQTSGSNGEQYF
TGTGCCAGCAGTCAAACTAGCGGTTCAAACGGCGAGCAGTACTTC
>.|many|TRBJ2-7|TRBV19
CASSDLNEQYF
TGTGCCAGTAGTGACTTAAACGAGCAGTACTTC
>.|few|TRBJ2-2|TRBV6-1
CASTRGSTGELFF
TGTGCCAGCACTAGGGGGAGCACCGGGGAGCTGTTTTTT
>TRBD2|many|TRBJ2-7|TRBV28
CASTRLAGLYEQYF
TGTGCCAGCACTCGACTAGCGGGACTGTACGAGCAGTACTTC
>.|many|TRBJ1-1|TRBV6-1
CASSRGGLAFF
TGTGCCAGCAGCAGAGGGGGGTTAGCTTTCTTT
>.|many|TRBJ2-7|TRBV12-3/TRBV12-4
CASTPGPQATYEQYF
TGTGCCAGCACCCCCGGGCCGCAGGCAACCTACGAGCAGTACTTC
>TRBD2|.|TRBJ2-5|TRBV6-1
CASRDPTSGKETQYF
TGTGCCAGCAGGGACCCGACTAGCGGGAAAGAGACCCAGTACTTC
>.|many|TRBJ1-2|TRBV20-1
CSARAGGFGYTF
TGCAGTGCTAGAGCGGGGGGGTTTGGCTACACCTTC
>TRBD1|many|TRBJ2-7|TRBV27
CASSLGQGVHEQYF
TGTGCCAGCAGTTTAGGGCAGGGGGTCCACGAGCAGTACTTC
>.|many|TRBJ1-1|TRBV6-2/TRBV6-3
CASSYLTGNTEAFF
TGTGCCAGCAGTTACCTGACAGGGAACACTGAAGCTTTCTTT
>.|many|TRBJ1-1|TRBV6-2/TRBV6-3
CASSYTLLTTGQNTEAFF
TGTGCCAGCAGTTACACCTTACTTACGACAGGCCAGAACACTGAAGCTTTCTTT
>.|many|TRBJ1-5|TRBV9
CASSPRGLSNQPQHF
TGTGCCAGCAGCCCCCGGGGCCTTAGCAATCAGCCCCAGCATTTT
>TRBD2|many|TRBJ2-7|TRBV12-3/TRBV12-4
CASSFRGGYEQYF
TGTGCCAGCAGTTTTCGGGGGGGCTACGAGCAGTACTTC
>.|.|TRBJ1-2|TRBV29-1
CSVEGKADGYTF
TGCAGCGTTGAGGGTAAAGCTGATGGCTACACCTTC
>TRBD1|many|TRBJ2-2|TRBV29-1
CSTSQGRKTGELFF
TGCAGCACTTCACAGGGGCGTAAGACCGGGGAGCTGTTTTTT
>.|many|TRBJ2-7|TRBV6-1
CASMLFGGRNEQYF
TGTGCCAGCATGCTATTTGGGGGCCGGAACGAGCAGTACTTC
>.|.|TRBJ2-7|TRBV20-1
CSARDYVWGSQYF
TGCAGTGCTAGAGACTATGTTTGGGGGTCGCAGTACTTC
>.|many|TRBJ1-3|TRBV18
CASSQGTAGNTIYF
TGTGCCAGCTCCCAGGGGACGGCTGGAAACACCATATATTTT
>TRBD1|many|TRBJ2-2|TRBV12-3/TRBV12-4
CASSVQGYTGELFF
TGTGCCAGCAGTGTACAGGGGTATACCGGGGAGCTGTTTTTT
>TRBD1|many|TRBJ1-1|TRBV3-1
CASSQARDRVMAFF
TGTGCCAGCAGCCAGGCGCGGGACAGGGTGATGGCTTTCTTT
>.|few|TRBJ2-7|TRBV30
CAWKPGASEQYF
TGTGCCTGGAAACCGGGGGCCTCCGAGCAGTACTTC
>TRBD1|.|TRBJ2-7|TRBV4-2
CASSQGRDRSYEQYF
TGTGCCAGCAGCCAAGGACGGGACAGGTCCTACGAGCAGTACTTC
>.|many|TRBJ1-6|TRBV5-1
CASTPSGSNSPLHF
TGCGCCAGCACCCCATCTGGGTCTAATTCACCCCTCCACTTT
>TRBD2|.|TRBJ2-2|TRBV27
CASSVLAGAGGELFF
TGTGCCAGCAGTGTCCTAGCGGGAGCGGGCGGGGAGCTGTTTTTT
>.|.|TRBJ1-1|TRBV30
CAWEGRFDTEAFF
TGTGCCTGGGAGGGTAGATTCGACACTGAAGCTTTCTTT
>.|many|TRBJ1-6|TRBV6-1
CASRRPTSSYNSPLHF
TGTGCCAGCAGGCGACCGACGAGCTCCTATAATTCACCCCTCCACTTT